The T cell receptor (beta chain) under discussion was sequenced for a study of shared clonotypes between healthy human individuals. This clone occurred once. The identical CDR3 is also encoded by other nucleotide sequences in the sample. The study enrolled healthy HIV-negative adults without recent acute infections or vaccinations as donors. Genomic DNA, for the unsorted samples, came from about 90 million PBMCs. The CDR3 loop spans 14 amino acids. The germline V gene encodes CDR1 SGDLS and CDR2 YYNGEE. V was clipped by 0 bases and J by 0 bases, with 7 bases between them. The authors distributed each subset's genomic DNA evenly over several immunoSEQ plates. Unsorted PBMC DNA went through sequencing on ten immunoSEQ deep assay plates. Some clones are missing from TCRdb's copy, which holds only in-frame ones; the method was immunoSEQ multiplex PCR. The table includes roughly 450,000 clones, less than 85% detected once.

This receptor was taken from a woman between 40 and 55 years old in good health. Some clones in this sample may be carry-over from other donors' samples. The chain has TRBV9 and TRBJ2-7; no reliable D call. The sample comprised PBMCs. CDR3 DNA sequence: TGTGCCAGCAGCGTAGGAGGCAGCTCCTACGAGCAGTACTTC. Its protein product is CASSVGGSSYEQYF.